These 20 T cell receptor beta chains share one sample of origin, sequenced in a study of blood T cell repertoires in COVID-19. Clones were read by immunoSEQ multiplex PCR, and TCRdb kept only the in-frame ones, dropping some. The table records 80,000 to 95,000 clones, 80% of them present only once. The specimen sequenced was peripheral blood. These receptors were collected from a woman of 80 years or more with active or convalescent COVID-19.

The J gene is TRBJ1-1, the V gene TRBV27, with TRBD1 as a possible D gene (5 bases). Trimming left V 0 bases short and J 5 bases short, with 7 bases between. Germline V gene lookup returns CDR1 MNHEY and CDR2 SMNVEV (reference sequence). This CDR3 has 13 amino acids. This chain's CDR3 is CASSLSHRTEAFF. In DNA form, the CDR3 reads TGTGCCAGCAGTTTATCGCACAGGACTGAAGCTTTCTTT.

This chain joins TRBV30 and TRBJ2-3; TRBD1 matches 8 bases. The J segment lost 1 base and the V segment lost 3 bases, leaving 9 bases of the junction unmatched. Per the germline V gene, CDR1 is GTSNPN and CDR2 is SVGIG (reference sequence). This CDR3 has 16 residues. CDR3 amino acids: CAWSATRGRGTDTQYF. In DNA form, the CDR3 reads TGTGCCTGGAGCGCTACCAGGGGGCGGGGCACAGATACGCAGTATTTT.

The chain combines TRBV11-2 with TRBJ1-3, with D possibly matching TRBD1 (5 bases). Trimming took off 4 bases at V and 0 bases at J, with 10 bases between the two ends. Germline CDR1 and CDR2: SGHAT and FQNNGV. This CDR3 is 15 amino acids long. CDR3 in amino acids: CASSSGESSGNTIYF. In DNA, the CDR3 is TGTGCCAGCAGCTCGGGGGAGAGCTCTGGAAACACCATATATTTT.

The chain couples TRBV19 to TRBJ1-2; 9 positions agree with TRBD1. V gave up 5 bases and J gave up 7 bases; unmatched junction bases: 5. CDR1 is LNHDA, CDR2 SQIVND, per germline (reference sequence). This CDR3 comprises 13 residues. The CDR3: CASSATGGPGYTF. CDR3 sequence (DNA): TGTGCCAGTAGTGCGACAGGGGGACCTGGCTACACCTTC.

This clone has a count of ten or more. The CDR3 nucleotides are TGCGCCAGCAGCCAACCCGCCGGGACAGGGGGAGATGAGCAGTTCTTC. Its translation: CASSQPAGTGGDEQFF. The genes are TRBV4-3 and TRBJ2-1; 11 bases are a match to TRBD1. After removal of 2 bases from V and 8 bases from J, the junction contained 8 bases not matched to a gene. Per germline, CDR1 LGHNA and CDR2 YSLEER. This CDR3 contains 16 residues.

The chain is built from TRBV5-1 and TRBJ2-1; 12 bases align to TRBD2. The germline CDR1 and CDR2 sequences are SGHRS and YFSETQ. V shed 0 bases and J 8 bases; nucleotides not matched to a gene: 3. The CDR3 has 15 residues. CDR3 sequence: CASSLASGGGDEQFF. The DNA for the CDR3 is TGCGCCAGCAGCTTGGCTAGCGGGGGGGGCGATGAGCAGTTCTTC.

V usage is TRBV18 and J usage is TRBJ1-2; 7 bases fit TRBD1. Trimming cost V 3 bases and J 5 bases; bases outside gene matches: 9. The CDR3 runs 15 residues. Looked up from germline, CDR1 is KGHSH and CDR2 is LQKENI. CDR3 region: CASSPIQGSGYGYTF. In nucleotides, the CDR3 is TGTGCCAGCTCACCGATACAGGGGAGCGGGTATGGCTACACCTTC.

This chain connects TRBV6-5 to TRBJ2-7; 9 nucleotides match TRBD1. Germline V lookup: CDR1 MNHEY, CDR2 SVGAGI. The CDR3 is made up of 15 amino acids. The V segment lost 8 bases and the J segment 0 bases; nucleotides outside the gene matches: 8. This CDR3 reads CASVTGQGTSYEQYF. DNA for the CDR3: TGTGCCAGCGTCACCGGACAGGGGACCTCCTACGAGCAGTACTTC.

The chain employs TRBV2 and TRBJ1-1; D remains unclear. Germline V lookup: CDR1 SNHLY, CDR2 FYNNEI. Deletions cut 1 base from V and 10 bases from J, with 19 bases between. The CDR3 runs 15 residues. CDR3 loop: CASSEGGVRRVRAFF. CDR3 DNA sequence: TGTGCCAGCAGTGAAGGCGGGGTACGGCGCGTTAGAGCTTTCTTT.

J is TRBJ1-2 and V is TRBV2, with TRBD1 identical over 8 bases. The germline CDR1 and CDR2 sequences are SNHLY and FYNNEI. V lost 5 bases and J lost 0; bases outside the gene matches: 8. The length of the CDR3 is 16 residues. DNA for the CDR3: TGTGCCAGCAGTCCGGGACAGGTGGGAGCTAACTATGGCTACACCTTC. Translation gives CASSPGQVGANYGYTF.

The chain couples TRBV5-1 to TRBJ1-2; the match to TRBD1 covers 8 bases. CDR3 size: 15 residues. V lost 0 bases, J lost 4 bases, and 5 bases stayed unmatched. Germline CDR1 and CDR2: SGHRS and YFSETQ. CDR3 protein: CASSLAGRGPYGYTF. DNA for the CDR3: TGCGCCAGCAGCTTGGCGGGCAGGGGGCCCTATGGCTACACCTTC.

The genes are TRBV6-5 and TRBJ1-2; possibly TRBD1 for D (6 bases). Trimming took 0 bases from V and 4 from J, leaving 12 bases between them. The CDR3 length is 15 residues. From germline, CDR1 is MNHEY and CDR2 SVGAGI. The CDR3 nucleotides read TGTGCCAGCAGTTACTCTGGGGGCTTAGGCTATGGCTACACCTTC. Translated, it gives CASSYSGGLGYGYTF.

The chain joins TRBV28 to TRBJ2-7; TRBD2 aligns across 10 bases. V lost 9 bases and J lost 7; bases outside the gene matches: 12. CDR1 is MDHEN, CDR2 SYDVKM, per germline. There are 14 residues in the CDR3. The chain's CDR3 is CASGNSGRTGEQYF. CDR3 coding DNA: TGTGCCAGTGGAAATAGCGGGAGGACCGGGGAGCAGTACTTC.

CDR3 sequence: CASSFQSGSYNEQFF. CDR3 coding DNA: TGTGCCAGCAGCTTTCAAAGCGGATCCTACAATGAGCAGTTCTTC. The chain recombines TRBV11-3 with TRBJ2-1; weak D call: TRBD2 (5 bases). The V end lost 3 bases, the J end lost 1 base, and 10 bases lay between the germline ends. CDR3 length: 15 amino acids. Germline CDR1 and CDR2: SGHNT and YENEEA.

The chain couples TRBV2 to TRBJ2-2, with D maybe TRBD2 (5 bases). This CDR3 spans 15 amino acids. Germline V gene lookup returns CDR1 SNHLY and CDR2 FYNNEI. Trimming removed 5 bases from V and 5 bases from J, with 15 bases in between. The CDR3 DNA sequence: TGTGCCAGCAGTCGGGATTGGGTCGGGACCGGGGAGCTGTTTTTT. Protein sequence: CASSRDWVGTGELFF.

This clone came up once. V and J are TRBV5-1 and TRBJ1-2; 8 bases match TRBD1. The CDR3 is 12 residues long. Trimming cost V 7 bases and J 8 bases; bases outside gene matches: 7. Germline CDR1 and CDR2: SGHRS and YFSETQ. CDR3 protein: CASRPGQEGYTF. The CDR3 region has the DNA TGCGCCAGCCGCCCGGGACAGGAGGGCTACACCTTC.

CDR3 sequence (DNA): TGTGCCAGCAGCTACTCCGGGGGAGCCACTGAAGCTTTCTTT. Amino acids: CASSYSGGATEAFF. The J gene is TRBJ1-1, the V gene TRBV9; D is possibly TRBD1 (5 bases). CDR1 is SGDLS and CDR2 is YYNGEE in the germline V gene. The CDR3 is 14 residues long. Trimming removed 4 bases at V and 4 bases at J, with 14 bases between.

The chain recombines TRBV4-2 with TRBJ1-1; D remains ambiguous. CDR3 length: 14 residues. The germline CDR1 and CDR2 sequences are LGHNA and YNFKEQ. The V end was cut by 0 bases, the J end by 3 bases, with 8 bases between. In DNA form, the CDR3 reads TGTGCCAGCAGCCAAGAACCTCTAGACACTGAAGCTTTCTTT. This codes for CASSQEPLDTEAFF.

This clone was counted a few times. V is TRBV19 and J is TRBJ2-7; 7 nucleotides match TRBD2. In germline, CDR1 is LNHDA, CDR2 SQIVND (reference sequence). Trimming cost V 5 bases and J 3 bases; bases outside gene matches: 13. The CDR3 has 16 residues. In DNA, the CDR3 is TGTGCCAGTAGTCCCCAGCGGGATCTGCGGGACTACGAGCAGTACTTC. It codes for CASSPQRDLRDYEQYF.

This rearrangement joins TRBV19 to TRBJ1-2; D unresolved. Per germline, CDR1 LNHDA and CDR2 SQIVND (reference sequence). The CDR3 contains 15 residues. Trimming stripped 3 bases from V and 4 bases from J, with 15 bases between. The CDR3 reads CASSISSGPPYGYTF. CDR3 bases: TGTGCCAGTAGTATCTCCTCAGGTCCTCCCTATGGCTACACCTTC.